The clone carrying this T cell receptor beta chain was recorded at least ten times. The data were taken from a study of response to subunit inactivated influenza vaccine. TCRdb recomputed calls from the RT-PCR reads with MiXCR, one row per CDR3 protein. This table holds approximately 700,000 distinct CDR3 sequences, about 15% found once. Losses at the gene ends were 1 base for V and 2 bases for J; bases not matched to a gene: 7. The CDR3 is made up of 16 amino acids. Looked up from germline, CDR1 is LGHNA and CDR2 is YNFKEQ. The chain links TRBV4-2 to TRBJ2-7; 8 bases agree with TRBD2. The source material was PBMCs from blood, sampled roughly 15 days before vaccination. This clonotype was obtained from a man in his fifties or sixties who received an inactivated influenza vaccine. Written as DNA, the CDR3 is TGTGCCAGCAGCCAAGTAGGCGGGACTAGGCCCTACGAGCAGTACTTC. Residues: CASSQVGGTRPYEQYF.